These T cell receptor beta chains were read from a single sample in a study of T-cell memory formation after mild COVID-19. TCRdb reprocessed the 5' RACE reads with MiXCR, giving one entry per CDR3 protein. This table has around 12,000 distinct CDR3 sequences, approximately 14% appearing once. The specimen was PBMCs or a T cell subset sorted from them (not recorded which). The receptors were sampled from a man between 18 and 29 years old who had mild COVID-19 (a few samples of this study predate the infection). Cell type and time point are not known. CDR3s include the opening cysteine and the closing phenylalanine or tryptophan. A D gene is named only where the DNA matches it firmly. Size values are once, few and many counts, or a class for expanded clones, and some rows have none.

abundance,d_gene,v_gene,j_gene,CDR3aa,CDR3nt
NA,TRBD2,TRBV12-3/TRBV12-4,TRBJ2-7,CASTLSGGFDEQYF,TGTGCCAGCACCCTATCGGGGGGGTTCGACGAGCAGTACTTC
many,TRBD1,TRBV6-5,TRBJ2-2,CASSGTGAFGELFF,TGTGCCAGCAGTGGGACAGGGGCTTTCGGGGAGCTGTTTTTT
many,NA,TRBV5-1,TRBJ2-1,CASSLISSYNEQFF,TGCGCCAGCAGCTTGATCAGCTCCTACAATGAGCAGTTCTTC
NA,NA,TRBV3-1,TRBJ1-2,CASSQDQVSLNYGYTF,TGTGCCAGCAGCCAAGATCAGGTTAGCCTAAACTATGGCTACACCTTC
many,TRBD1,TRBV5-1,TRBJ1-5,CASSRGQALGNQPQHF,TGCGCCAGCAGCCGGGGACAGGCACTTGGCAATCAGCCCCAGCATTTT
many,NA,TRBV12-3/TRBV12-4,TRBJ2-7,CASSLVRYEQYF,TGTGCCAGCAGTTTGGTCCGCTACGAGCAGTACTTC
few,TRBD1,TRBV6-2/TRBV6-3,TRBJ1-5,CASRTTGARGNQPQHF,TGTGCCAGCAGGACGACAGGGGCGAGGGGGAATCAGCCCCAGCATTTT
few,NA,TRBV14,TRBJ2-2,CASRWGTTGELFF,TGTGCCAGCAGATGGGGAACCACCGGGGAGCTGTTTTTT
many,NA,TRBV7-2,TRBJ1-1,CASSLGLRGNTEAFF,TGTGCCAGCAGCTTAGGACTGCGCGGGAACACTGAAGCTTTCTTT
many,NA,TRBV6-5,TRBJ2-7,CASSYSRATYEQYF,TGTGCCAGCAGTTACTCTCGGGCTACCTACGAGCAGTACTTC
NA,NA,TRBV5-6,TRBJ1-2,CASSLGRYYGYTF,TGTGCCAGCAGCCTCGGACGGTACTATGGCTACACCTTC
many,NA,TRBV29-1,TRBJ2-5,CSLWDGERGTQYF,TGCAGCCTTTGGGACGGGGAACGCGGGACCCAGTACTTC
many,NA,TRBV28,TRBJ2-3,CASSFWVAGTDTQYF,TGTGCCAGCAGTTTTTGGGTAGCGGGCACAGATACGCAGTATTTT
NA,NA,TRBV14,TRBJ2-1,CASSQDLTGSYNEQFF,TGTGCCAGCAGCCAAGACTTAACGGGATCCTACAATGAGCAGTTCTTC
many,NA,TRBV19,TRBJ2-2,CATRAGELFF,TGTGCCACCCGAGCCGGGGAGCTGTTTTTT
few,TRBD1,TRBV14,TRBJ1-2,CASSQTGKAEALYGYTF,TGTGCCAGCAGCCAGACAGGGAAGGCGGAGGCCCTCTATGGCTACACCTTC
many,NA,TRBV4-1,TRBJ2-3,CASSQVRASEHTDTQYF,TGCGCCAGCAGCCAAGTTAGGGCCTCAGAACACACAGATACGCAGTATTTT
NA,TRBD1,TRBV4-1,TRBJ1-2,CASSVRDRVRYGYTF,TGCGCCAGCAGCGTCCGGGACAGGGTTCGATATGGCTACACCTTC
NA,TRBD1,TRBV9,TRBJ2-7,CASSPRDRVLYEQYF,TGTGCCAGCAGCCCAAGGGACAGGGTACTGTACGAGCAGTACTTC
many,NA,TRBV6-1,TRBJ1-2,CASSEAASLNYGYTF,TGTGCCAGCAGTGAAGCCGCGTCACTTAACTATGGCTACACCTTC
NA,NA,TRBV2,TRBJ1-4,CASRPSAFANEKLFF,TGTGCCAGCAGGCCCTCGGCGTTTGCGAATGAAAAACTGTTTTTT
NA,NA,TRBV6-1,TRBJ1-1,CASSARTEAFF,TGTGCCAGCAGTGCTAGAACTGAAGCTTTCTTT
many,NA,TRBV6-5,TRBJ1-4,CASSYSGHKGEKLFF,TGTGCCAGCAGTTACTCGGGACATAAGGGCGAAAAACTGTTTTTT
many,NA,TRBV7-9,TRBJ1-5,CASGGNYNQPQHF,TGTGCCAGCGGCGGTAATTACAATCAGCCCCAGCATTTT
many,NA,TRBV4-3,TRBJ1-6,CASSQGGVKNSPLHF,TGCGCCAGCAGCCAAGGCGGGGTAAAGAATTCACCCCTCCACTTT
NA,NA,TRBV7-2,TRBJ1-1,CASSLTAGSTEAFF,TGTGCCAGCAGCTTAACGGCAGGGAGCACTGAAGCTTTCTTT
NA,TRBD2,TRBV29-1,TRBJ2-7,CSVWIAGATYEQYF,TGCAGCGTTTGGATAGCGGGAGCCACCTACGAGCAGTACTTC
many,NA,TRBV28,TRBJ2-6,CASSFTGAGANVLTF,TGTGCCAGCAGTTTTACGGGGGCAGGGGCCAACGTCCTGACTTTC
many,NA,TRBV15,TRBJ1-6,CATSREWGSNSPLHF,TGTGCCACCAGCAGAGAATGGGGCTCTAATTCACCCCTCCACTTT
many,NA,TRBV29-1,TRBJ2-5,CSVEGWMGTRYQETQYF,TGCAGCGTTGAAGGGTGGATGGGGACCCGGTACCAAGAGACCCAGTACTTC
few,NA,TRBV4-3,TRBJ1-2,CASSPYSVGGGYTF,TGCGCCAGCAGCCCCTACAGCGTCGGTGGAGGCTACACCTTC
medium-sized,NA,TRBV30,TRBJ1-1,CALEGMNTEAFF,TGTGCCTTAGAGGGAATGAACACTGAAGCTTTCTTT
NA,NA,TRBV5-6,TRBJ2-2,CASSLSGELFF,TGTGCCAGCAGCTTGTCCGGGGAGCTGTTTTTT
many,TRBD2,TRBV5-1,TRBJ2-1,CASSLVVTGGSNEQFF,TGCGCCAGCAGCTTGGTTGTAACGGGGGGATCGAATGAGCAGTTCTTC
NA,TRBD1,TRBV6-6,TRBJ1-1,CASSYEGANTEAFF,TGTGCCAGCAGTTACGAGGGGGCGAACACTGAAGCTTTCTTT
NA,TRBD2,TRBV10-3,TRBJ2-4,CNTGEGNIQYF,TGTAACACCGGGGAGGGAAACATTCAGTACTTC
NA,TRBD1,TRBV20-1,TRBJ2-3,CSATSTGGRSDTQYF,TGCAGTGCTACTTCGACAGGGGGGAGATCAGATACGCAGTATTTT
NA,NA,TRBV30,TRBJ1-1,CAWSGEGYTEAFF,TGTGCCTGGAGTGGCGAGGGGTACACTGAAGCTTTCTTT
medium-sized,NA,TRBV24-1,TRBJ2-5,CATSGWGEEETQYF,TGTGCCACCAGCGGATGGGGGGAGGAAGAGACCCAGTACTTC
few,NA,TRBV9,TRBJ2-1,CASSEGISYNEQFF,TGTGCCAGCAGCGAGGGCATCTCCTACAATGAGCAGTTCTTC
many,NA,TRBV5-5,TRBJ2-1,CASSRWENEQFF,TGTGCCAGCAGCCGGTGGGAGAATGAGCAGTTCTTC